The present T cell receptor (beta chain) was sequenced within a study of technical replicates of blood from a handful of donors. The CDR3 is 13 amino acids. V was clipped by 4 bases and J by 3 bases, with 10 bases between them. Germline V CDR1 and CDR2: SGHRS, YFSETQ. Clones were sequenced by immunoSEQ multiplex PCR, and TCRdb holds only the in-frame ones, with some missing. The sample contains roughly 80,000 clones, 90% to 98% of which appear only once. This clone is a singleton in its sample. The V and J genes are TRBV5-1 and TRBJ2-5; D possibly corresponds to TRBD1 (5 bases). The origin of this receptor is a human donor in good health. The sequenced sample consisted of T cells isolated from PBMCs. CDR3 loop: CASSLRVEETQYF. CDR3 in DNA: TGCGCCAGCAGCCTCAGGGTGGAAGAGACCCAGTACTTC.